These T cell receptor beta chains were read from a single sample in a study of immune evolution from preneoplasia to lung adenocarcinoma. Here immunoSEQ multiplex PCR was the method, and the copy in TCRdb shows in-frame clones only, minus some. The sample lists about 4,300 clones, less than 80% occurring once. Sequenced sample: FFPE adjacent normal lung tissue. All receptors derive from a person aged 55 to 79 with lung adenocarcinoma. CDR3s include the opening cysteine and the closing phenylalanine or tryptophan. A D gene is named only where the DNA matches it firmly. Clone size is shown for a subset of rows, as once, few, many or a class of expanded clone.

TRBJ1-1 | NA | NA | TRBV5-3 | 16 | TGTGCCAGAAGCTTGGTTGTGATACAAACGAACACTGAAGCTTTCTTT | CARSLVVIQTNTEAFF
TRBJ1-2 | few | TRBD1 | TRBV9 | 14 | TGTGCCAGCAGCGTAGGGGACAGAAACTATGGCTACACCTTC | CASSVGDRNYGYTF
TRBJ2-3 | NA | TRBD1 | TRBV5-6 | 16 | TGTGCCAGCAGCTTCCGACAGGGTGGGAGCACAGATACGCAGTATTTT | CASSFRQGGSTDTQYF
TRBJ1-5 | NA | NA | TRBV19 | 14 | TGTGCCAGTAGTATCGGTTATAGCAATCAGCCCCAGCATTTT | CASSIGYSNQPQHF
TRBJ1-5 | NA | NA | TRBV11-2 | 16 | TGTGCCAGCAGCTTAGGACCGGGCCGGAGAGATCAGCCCCAGCATTTT | CASSLGPGRRDQPQHF
TRBJ2-7 | few | NA | TRBV29-1 | 15 | TGCAGCGCGGTCATGGTGAAGGCAGCGTCCTACGAGCAGTACTTC | CSAVMVKAASYEQYF
TRBJ2-1 | NA | NA | TRBV5-1 | 14 | TGCGCCAGCAGCAATAGACAGGTCCAGCATGAGCAGTTCTTC | CASSNRQVQHEQFF
TRBJ2-7 | NA | TRBD2 | TRBV14 | 15 | TGTGCCAGCAGCCAAGCTGGAACTAGCGGGATGAAGCAGTACTTC | CASSQAGTSGMKQYF
TRBJ1-1 | NA | TRBD1 | TRBV29-1 | 12 | TGCAGCTCCAGGACAGGGAATACTGAAGCTTTCTTT | CSSRTGNTEAFF
TRBJ1-5 | NA | TRBD1 | TRBV19 | 18 | TGTGCCAGTAGTAACCGGGACAGGCATACTGATAGCAATCAGCCCCAGCATTTT | CASSNRDRHTDSNQPQHF
TRBJ1-3 | NA | NA | TRBV7-9 | 13 | TGTGCCAGCAGCTTAGAGCCTGGAAACACCATATATTTT | CASSLEPGNTIYF
TRBJ2-7 | few | TRBD1 | TRBV10-2 | 14 | TGCGCCAGCAGAGGGACAGGGCTCTCCTACGAGCAGTACTTC | CASRGTGLSYEQYF
TRBJ2-5 | NA | NA | TRBV11-2 | 11 | TGTGCCAGCAGCTTATACGAGGCCCAGTACTTC | CASSLYEAQYF
TRBJ1-3 | NA | NA | TRBV10-1 | 20 | TGCGCCAGCAGTGAGCGGCTTCGACAGCACCGAGAAGGAGGAGGAAACACCATATATTTT | CASSERLRQHREGGGNTIYF
TRBJ1-1 | NA | NA | TRBV7-3 | 13 | TGTGCCAGCAGCCTTCAGCCGAACACTGAAGCTTTCTTT | CASSLQPNTEAFF
TRBJ1-1 | once | NA | TRBV4-2 | 15 | TGTGCCAGCAGCCAAGATCAGGGCTTCAACACTGAAGCTTTCTTT | CASSQDQGFNTEAFF
TRBJ2-3 | NA | NA | TRBV27 | 14 | TGTGCCAGCAGTTTATCCAGAAGCACAGATACGCAGTATTTT | CASSLSRSTDTQYF
TRBJ2-7 | NA | TRBD2 | TRBV27 | 14 | TGTGCCAGCAGTTTAAGGACTAGCGGCTACGAGCAGTACTTC | CASSLRTSGYEQYF
TRBJ2-6 | NA | NA | TRBV18 | 15 | TGTGCCAGCTCACCACAGGGCTCTGGGGCCAACGTCCTGACTTTC | CASSPQGSGANVLTF
TRBJ1-3 | NA | NA | TRBV7-2 | 17 | TGTGCCAGCAGCCTAGGATCCGGGGGGCTCCCTGGAAACACCATATATTTT | CASSLGSGGLPGNTIYF
TRBJ2-3 | NA | TRBD2 | TRBV30 | 16 | TGTGCCTGGGGGGAGGCGGGACTAGCGGGGACAGATACGCAGTATTTT | CAWGEAGLAGTDTQYF
TRBJ2-1 | NA | NA | TRBV11-1 | 11 | TGTGCCAGCAGCCTACCCAATGAGCAGTTCTTC | CASSLPNEQFF
TRBJ2-7 | NA | NA | TRBV7-9 | 15 | TGTGCCAGCAGCTTAGTGGGCAGTCCTACCTACGAGCAGTACTTC | CASSLVGSPTYEQYF
TRBJ2-1 | NA | NA | TRBV27 | 14 | TGTGCCAGCAGTTTTTTCCAGCGGTTAAATGAGCAGTTCTTC | CASSFFQRLNEQFF
TRBJ2-1 | NA | NA | TRBV14 | 18 | TGTGCCAGCAGCCAAGATCTGGGTATCATTGGCGGGACAAATGAGCAGTTCTTC | CASSQDLGIIGGTNEQFF
TRBJ2-1 | NA | NA | TRBV30 | 14 | TGTGCCTGGAGTGTACCGGACCAGGGCTATGAGCAGTTCTTC | CAWSVPDQGYEQFF
TRBJ1-2 | NA | TRBD1 | TRBV5-6 | 13 | TGTGCCAGCAGCTTCCGACAGGGTGGCGGCTACACCTTC | CASSFRQGGGYTF
TRBJ2-3 | NA | NA | TRBV5-8 | 13 | TGTGCCAGCAGCTGGGAGGAAGGTGATACGCAGTATTTT | CASSWEEGDTQYF
TRBJ1-1 | NA | NA | TRBV30 | 13 | TGTGCCTGGAGCGAAAGCCCCGGGACGAATGCTTTCTTT | CAWSESPGTNAFF
TRBJ2-1 | once | NA | TRBV6-5 | 12 | TGTGCCAGCAGGGCCGACAGCAATGAGCAGTTCTTC | CASRADSNEQFF
TRBJ2-7 | NA | NA | TRBV15 | 19 | TGTGCCACCAGCAGAGATCCCCCTGCCCGGGACTTTCACTCCTACGAGCAGTACTTC | CATSRDPPARDFHSYEQYF
TRBJ1-1 | few | TRBD1 | TRBV6-5 | 15 | TGTGCCAGCAGTTACGAGTACAGGGGTGCAGGTGAAGCTTTCTTT | CASSYEYRGAGEAFF
TRBJ2-2 | NA | TRBD1 | TRBV28 | 15 | TGTGCCAGCAGTTTGGCGAACAGGGGAACCGGGGAGCTGTTTTTT | CASSLANRGTGELFF
TRBJ2-7 | NA | TRBD2 | TRBV4-1 | 13 | TGCGCCAGCAGCCGTGGGGGGGCCTACGAGCAGTACTTC | CASSRGGAYEQYF
TRBJ2-1 | NA | NA | TRBV7-9 | 15 | TGTGCCAGCAGCTTAGGCGGGGCCCCAAGTAATGAGCAGTTCTTC | CASSLGGAPSNEQFF
TRBJ2-1 | few | NA | TRBV5-6 | 15 | TGTGCCAGCAGTAGGGACACGAGCTCCTACAATGAGCAGTTCTTC | CASSRDTSSYNEQFF
TRBJ2-2 | NA | TRBD2 | TRBV27 | 15 | TGTGCCAGCAGTTTATCCGGACTAGCTGCCGGGGAGCTGTTTTTT | CASSLSGLAAGELFF
TRBJ2-1 | once | TRBD1 | TRBV5-1 | 15 | TGCGCCAGCAGCCAGTCGGACAGGGAAGACAATGAGCAGTTCTTC | CASSQSDREDNEQFF
TRBJ2-2 | once | TRBD1 | TRBV5-1 | 14 | TGCGCCAGCAGCCCGACAGGGGTCACCGGGGAGCTGTTTTTT | CASSPTGVTGELFF
TRBJ2-2 | once | NA | TRBV7-8 | 17 | TGTGCCAGCAGCAAACGGTGGGACACCGCGAACACCGGGGAGCTGTTTTTT | CASSKRWDTANTGELFF
TRBJ2-3 | NA | NA | TRBV6-6 | 14 | TGTGCCATCGAAGCTGGGAGGGGGACAGATACGCAGTATTTT | CAIEAGRGTDTQYF
TRBJ1-3 | NA | NA | TRBV4-1 | 16 | TGCGCCAGCAGCCAAGAGGTCAAGGGTGCTGGAAACACCATATATTTT | CASSQEVKGAGNTIYF
TRBJ2-5 | NA | TRBD1 | TRBV28 | 14 | TGTGCCAGCAGTCCCACAGGGGGCGCAGAGACCCAGTACTTC | CASSPTGGAETQYF
TRBJ2-1 | NA | TRBD2 | TRBV6-1 | 17 | TGTGCCAGCAGTGTTACTAGCGGGGCAAATTCCTACAATGAGCAGTTCTTC | CASSVTSGANSYNEQFF
TRBJ2-5 | NA | NA | TRBV6-5 | 13 | TGTGCCAGCAGTTACACACAGATTGAGACCCAGTACTTC | CASSYTQIETQYF
TRBJ2-7 | NA | NA | TRBV5-1 | 12 | TGCGCCAGCAGCTCCACTAGGCACGAGCAGTACTTC | CASSSTRHEQYF
TRBJ1-2 | NA | NA | TRBV7-2 | 13 | TGTGCCAGCGGGGTCGTAGGGGCGGCGGGCTACACCTTC | CASGVVGAAGYTF
TRBJ2-7 | NA | NA | TRBV5-1 | 14 | TGCGCCAGCACCCTGGGTGGGAGCTCCTACGAGCAGTACTTC | CASTLGGSSYEQYF
TRBJ1-3 | few | NA | TRBV19 | 14 | TGTGCCACCAGAGGACACAACTCTGGAAACACCATATATTTT | CATRGHNSGNTIYF